This T cell receptor beta chain was profiled in a study of cytomegalovirus exposure and HLA in healthy donors. The ends were cut back, 4 bases at V and 3 bases at J, with 9 bases in the middle. Germline V gene data show CDR1 as SQVTM and CDR2 as ANQGSEA. The CDR3 contains 12 residues. Sequencing was performed with immunoSEQ multiplex PCR; in TCRdb, only in-frame clones are kept and a portion is missing. Among 150,000 to 180,000 clones listed, 80% to 90% were seen once. This clone occurred once. The chain is built from TRBV29-1 and TRBJ2-5, with D possibly TRBD1 on 5 matching bases. The sequencing input was PBMCs. The sequence came from a man between 18 and 35 years old in good health and CMV-seropositive. CDR3 loop: CSVVTAEETQYF. The CDR3 DNA reads as TGCAGCGTTGTGACAGCTGAAGAGACCCAGTACTTC.